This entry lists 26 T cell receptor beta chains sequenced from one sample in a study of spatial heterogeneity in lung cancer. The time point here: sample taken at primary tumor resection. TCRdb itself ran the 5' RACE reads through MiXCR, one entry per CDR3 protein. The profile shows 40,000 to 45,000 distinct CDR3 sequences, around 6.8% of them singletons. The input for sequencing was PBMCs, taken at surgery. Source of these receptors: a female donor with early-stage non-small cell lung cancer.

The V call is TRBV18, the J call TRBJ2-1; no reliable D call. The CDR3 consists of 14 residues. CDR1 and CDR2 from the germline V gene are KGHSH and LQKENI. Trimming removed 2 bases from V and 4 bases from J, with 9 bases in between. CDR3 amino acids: CASSPTGVYNEQFF. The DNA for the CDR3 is TGTGCCAGCTCACCAACCGGTGTTTACAATGAGCAGTTCTTC.

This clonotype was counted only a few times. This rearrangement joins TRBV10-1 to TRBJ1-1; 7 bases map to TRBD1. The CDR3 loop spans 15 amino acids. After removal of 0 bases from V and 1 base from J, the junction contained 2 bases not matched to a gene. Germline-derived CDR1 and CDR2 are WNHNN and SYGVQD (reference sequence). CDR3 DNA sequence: TGCGCCAGCAGTGAGTCAAGACAGGGGAACACTGAAGCTTTCTTT. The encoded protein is CASSESRQGNTEAFF.

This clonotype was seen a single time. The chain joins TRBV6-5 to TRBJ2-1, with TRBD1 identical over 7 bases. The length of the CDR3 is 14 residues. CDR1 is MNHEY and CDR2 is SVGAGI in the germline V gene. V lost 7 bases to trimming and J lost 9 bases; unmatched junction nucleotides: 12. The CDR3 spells CASNEGAFYGEQFF. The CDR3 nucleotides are TGTGCCAGCAACGAGGGGGCCTTCTATGGTGAGCAGTTCTTC.

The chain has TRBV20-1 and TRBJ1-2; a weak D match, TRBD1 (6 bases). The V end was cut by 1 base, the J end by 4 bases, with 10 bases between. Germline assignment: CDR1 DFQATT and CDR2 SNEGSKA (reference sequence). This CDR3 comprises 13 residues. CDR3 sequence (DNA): TGCAGTGCTAGAGGGGGGGCCCTCTATGGCTACACCTTC. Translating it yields CSARGGALYGYTF.

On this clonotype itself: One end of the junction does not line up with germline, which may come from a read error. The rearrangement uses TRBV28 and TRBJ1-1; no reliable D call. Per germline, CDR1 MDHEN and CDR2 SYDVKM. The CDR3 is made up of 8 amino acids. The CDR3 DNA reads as TGTGCCAGCAGGCCCTATACATTT. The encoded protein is CASRPYTF.

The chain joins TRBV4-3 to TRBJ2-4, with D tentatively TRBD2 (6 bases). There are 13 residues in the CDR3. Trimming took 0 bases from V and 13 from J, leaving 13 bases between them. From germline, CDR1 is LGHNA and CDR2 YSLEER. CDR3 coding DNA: TGCGCCAGCAGCCAAGATATCACGGGACTGCAGTACTTC. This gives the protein CASSQDITGLQYF.

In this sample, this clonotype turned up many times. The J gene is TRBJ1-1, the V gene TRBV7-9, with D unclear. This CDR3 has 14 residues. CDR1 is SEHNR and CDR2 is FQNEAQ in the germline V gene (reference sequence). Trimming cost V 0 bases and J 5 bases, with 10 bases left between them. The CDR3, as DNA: TGTGCCAGCAGCTTAGCGCCCGGGAGAACTGAAGCTTTCTTT. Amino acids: CASSLAPGRTEAFF.

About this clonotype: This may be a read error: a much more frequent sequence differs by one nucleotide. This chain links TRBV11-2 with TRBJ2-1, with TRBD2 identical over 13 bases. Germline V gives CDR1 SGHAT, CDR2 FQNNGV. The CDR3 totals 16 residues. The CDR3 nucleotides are TGTGTCAGCAGCTCGGGACTAGCGGGGTTCTGGAATGAGCAGTTCTTC. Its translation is CVSSSGLAGFWNEQFF.

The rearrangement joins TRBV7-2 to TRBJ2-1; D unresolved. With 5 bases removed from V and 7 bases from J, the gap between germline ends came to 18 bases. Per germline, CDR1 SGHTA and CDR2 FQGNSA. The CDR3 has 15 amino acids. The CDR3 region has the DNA TGTGCCAGCAGCCCCGGTGGCGCTTTTCGTAATGAGCAGTTCTTC. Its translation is CASSPGGAFRNEQFF.

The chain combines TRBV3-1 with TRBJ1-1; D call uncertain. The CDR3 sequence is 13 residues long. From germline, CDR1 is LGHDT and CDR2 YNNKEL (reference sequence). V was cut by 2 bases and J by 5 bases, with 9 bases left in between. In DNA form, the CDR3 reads TGTGCCAGCAGCCAATTCCTTAGGACTGAAGCTTTCTTT. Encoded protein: CASSQFLRTEAFF.

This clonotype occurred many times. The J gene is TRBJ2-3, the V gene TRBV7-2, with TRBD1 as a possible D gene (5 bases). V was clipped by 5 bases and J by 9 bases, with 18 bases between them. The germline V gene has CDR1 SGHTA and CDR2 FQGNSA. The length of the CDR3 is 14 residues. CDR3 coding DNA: TGTGCCAGCAGCCCTCCAGGGCTTCGCGAAACGCAGTATTTT. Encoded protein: CASSPPGLRETQYF.

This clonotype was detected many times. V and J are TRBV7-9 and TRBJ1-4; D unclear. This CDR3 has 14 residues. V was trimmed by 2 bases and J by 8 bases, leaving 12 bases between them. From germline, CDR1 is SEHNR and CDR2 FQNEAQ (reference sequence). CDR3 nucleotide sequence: TGTGCCAGCAGCTTATCACCAGGCTGGGAAAAACTGTTTTTT. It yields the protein CASSLSPGWEKLFF.

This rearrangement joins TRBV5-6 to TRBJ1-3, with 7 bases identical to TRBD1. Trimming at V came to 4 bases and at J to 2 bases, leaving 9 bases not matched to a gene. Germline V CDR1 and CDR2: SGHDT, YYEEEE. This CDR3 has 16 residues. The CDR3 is CASSPLRQGAGNTIYF. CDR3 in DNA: TGTGCCAGCAGCCCCCTCCGACAGGGAGCTGGAAACACCATATATTTT.

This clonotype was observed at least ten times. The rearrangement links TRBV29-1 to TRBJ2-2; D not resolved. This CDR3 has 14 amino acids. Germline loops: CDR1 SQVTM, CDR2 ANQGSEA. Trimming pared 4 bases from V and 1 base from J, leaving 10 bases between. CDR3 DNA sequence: TGCAGCGTTGCGTTGAGCCTGAACACCGGGGAGCTGTTTTTT. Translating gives CSVALSLNTGELFF.

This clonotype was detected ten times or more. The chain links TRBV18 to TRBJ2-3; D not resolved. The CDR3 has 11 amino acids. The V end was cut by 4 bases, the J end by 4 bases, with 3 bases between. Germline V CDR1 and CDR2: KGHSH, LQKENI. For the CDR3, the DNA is TGTGCCAGCTCACGGGCAGATACGCAGTATTTT. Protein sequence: CASSRADTQYF. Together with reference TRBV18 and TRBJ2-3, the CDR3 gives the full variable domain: NAGVMQNPRHLVRRRGQEARLRCSPMKGHSHVYWYRQLPEEGLKFMVYLQKENIIDESGMPKERFSAEFPKEGPSILRIQQVVRGDSAAYFCASSRADTQYFGPGTRLTVL.

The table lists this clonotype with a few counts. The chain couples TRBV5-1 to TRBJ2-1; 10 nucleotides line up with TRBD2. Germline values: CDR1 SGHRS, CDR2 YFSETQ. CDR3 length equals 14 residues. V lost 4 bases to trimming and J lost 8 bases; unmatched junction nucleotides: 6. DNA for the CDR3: TGCGCCAGCAGCCCCCAGCGGGGGGGGTATGAGCAGTTCTTC. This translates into CASSPQRGGYEQFF.

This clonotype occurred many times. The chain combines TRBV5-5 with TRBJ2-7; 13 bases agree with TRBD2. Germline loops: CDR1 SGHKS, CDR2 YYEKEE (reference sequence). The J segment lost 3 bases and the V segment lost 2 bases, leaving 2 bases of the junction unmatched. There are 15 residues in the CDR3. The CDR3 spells CASSFRLAGGYEQYF. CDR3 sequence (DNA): TGTGCCAGCAGCTTCCGACTAGCGGGGGGCTACGAGCAGTACTTC. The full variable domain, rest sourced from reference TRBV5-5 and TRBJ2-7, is DAGVTQSPTHLIKTRGQQVTLRCSPISGHKSVSWYQQVLGQGPQFIFQYYEKEERGRGNFPDRFSARQFPNYSSELNVNALLLGDSALYLCASSFRLAGGYEQYFGPGTRLTVT.

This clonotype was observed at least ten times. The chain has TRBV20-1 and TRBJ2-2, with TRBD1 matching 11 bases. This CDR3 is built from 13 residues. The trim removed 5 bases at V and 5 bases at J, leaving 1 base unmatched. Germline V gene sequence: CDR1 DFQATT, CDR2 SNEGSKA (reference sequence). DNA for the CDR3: TGCAGTGCTGGGACAGGGGGTACCGGGGAGCTGTTTTTT. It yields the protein CSAGTGGTGELFF.

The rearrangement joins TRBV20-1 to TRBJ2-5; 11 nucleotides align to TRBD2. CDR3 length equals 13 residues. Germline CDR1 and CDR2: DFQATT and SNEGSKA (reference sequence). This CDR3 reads CSRLAGTQETQYF. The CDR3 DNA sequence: TGCAGCCGACTAGCGGGGACGCAAGAGACCCAGTACTTC.

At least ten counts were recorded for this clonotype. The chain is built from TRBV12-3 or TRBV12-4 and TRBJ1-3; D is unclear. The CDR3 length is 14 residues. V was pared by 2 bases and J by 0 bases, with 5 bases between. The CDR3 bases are TGTGCCAGCAGTTTATCCAGCTCTGGAAACACCATATATTTT. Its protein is CASSLSSSGNTIYF.

The CDR3 protein is CASSLAGSLMDGYTF. The DNA of the CDR3 is TGTGCCAGCAGCTTAGCGGGCAGTTTGATGGATGGCTACACCTTC. The V gene is TRBV7-9, the J gene TRBJ1-2; D unresolved. Per the germline V gene, CDR1 is SEHNR and CDR2 is FQNEAQ (reference sequence). This CDR3 contains 15 residues. Deletions cut 0 bases from V and 6 bases from J, with 14 bases between. Complete variable domain (other parts from reference TRBV7-9 and TRBJ1-2): DTGVSQNPRHKITKRGQNVTFRCDPISEHNRLYWYRQTLGQGPEFLTYFQNEAQLEKSRLLSDRFSAERPKGSFSTLEIQRTEQGDSAMYLCASSLAGSLMDGYTFGSGTRLTVV.

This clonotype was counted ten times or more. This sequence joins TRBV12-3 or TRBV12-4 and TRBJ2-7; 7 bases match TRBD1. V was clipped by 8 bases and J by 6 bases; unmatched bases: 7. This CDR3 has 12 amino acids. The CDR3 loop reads CASGVTGFEQYF. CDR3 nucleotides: TGTGCCAGCGGGGTGACAGGGTTCGAGCAGTACTTC.

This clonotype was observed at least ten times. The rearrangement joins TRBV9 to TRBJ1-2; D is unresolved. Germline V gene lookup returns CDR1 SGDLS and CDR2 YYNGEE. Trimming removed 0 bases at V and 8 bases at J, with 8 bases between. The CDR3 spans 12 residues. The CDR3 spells CASSVEGFGYTF. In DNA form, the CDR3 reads TGTGCCAGCAGCGTAGAGGGTTTCGGCTACACCTTC.

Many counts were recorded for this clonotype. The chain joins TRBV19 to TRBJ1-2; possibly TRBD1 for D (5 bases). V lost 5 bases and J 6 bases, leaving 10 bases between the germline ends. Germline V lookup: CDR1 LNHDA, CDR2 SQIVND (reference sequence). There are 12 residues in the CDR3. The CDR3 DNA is TGTGCCAGTAGTTGGGGGACGAATGGCTACACCTTC. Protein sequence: CASSWGTNGYTF.

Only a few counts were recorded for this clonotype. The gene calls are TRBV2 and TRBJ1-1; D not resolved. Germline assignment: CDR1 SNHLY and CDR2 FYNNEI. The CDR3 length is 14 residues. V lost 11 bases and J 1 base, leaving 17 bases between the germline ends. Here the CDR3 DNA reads TGTGCCCGGATGACGGCTGGGCAGAACACTGAAGCTTTCTTT. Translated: CARMTAGQNTEAFF. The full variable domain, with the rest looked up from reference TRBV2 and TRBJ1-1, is EPEVTQTPSHQVTQMGQEVILRCVPISNHLYFYWYRQILGQKVEFLVSFYNNEISEKSEIFDDQFSVERPDGSNFTLKIRSTKLEDSAMYFCARMTAGQNTEAFFGQGTRLTVV.

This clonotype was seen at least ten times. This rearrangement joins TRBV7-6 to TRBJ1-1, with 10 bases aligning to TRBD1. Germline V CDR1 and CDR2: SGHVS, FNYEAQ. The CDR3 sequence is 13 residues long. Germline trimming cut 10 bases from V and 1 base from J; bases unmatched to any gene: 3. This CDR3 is CATRTGGNTEAFF. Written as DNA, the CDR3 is TGTGCCACCCGGACAGGGGGGAACACTGAAGCTTTCTTT.